Listed below are T cell receptor beta chains from one sample, sequenced in a study of cytotoxic CD8 clonotypes in ibrutinib-treated CLL. The protocol was immunoSEQ multiplex PCR, while the TCRdb copy is restricted to in-frame clones and leaves out a portion. The repertoire consists of 110,000 or so clones, with 45% to 65% occurring once and the leading ten covering around a third. Sequenced here: PBMCs, sampled after 24 months of ibrutinib treatment. These receptors all stem from a human donor with chronic lymphocytic leukemia. CDR3s include the opening cysteine and the closing phenylalanine or tryptophan. D genes are given only for firm matches. A row's size may be missing; if present it is once, few, many or a size class.

cdr3_aa cdr3_nt j_call v_call d_call clone_size
CAWAGKNNSPLHF TGTGCCTGGGCAGGGAAAAATAATTCACCCCTCCACTTT TRBJ1-6 TRBV30 . .
CASSLGNMETQYF TGTGCCAGCAGCTTAGGGAACATGGAGACCCAGTACTTC TRBJ2-5 TRBV13 . .
CASSLDTEAFF TGTGCCAGCAGCTTGGACACTGAAGCTTTCTTT TRBJ1-1 TRBV7-9 . .
CSVAEGTATGELFF TGCAGCGTCGCCGAGGGTACGGCCACCGGGGAGCTGTTTTTT TRBJ2-2 TRBV29-1 . many
CASSLAPAGKNTEAFF TGCGCCAGCAGCTTGGCCCCTGCAGGGAAGAACACTGAAGCTTTCTTT TRBJ1-1 TRBV5-1 . .
CASSLEGTGAYTGELFF TGTGCCAGCAGCTTAGAGGGGACAGGGGCTTACACCGGGGAGCTGTTTTTT TRBJ2-2 TRBV5-5 TRBD1 .
CASSPVQERGGAETQYF TGTGCCAGCAGCCCCGTCCAAGAACGGGGGGGAGCGGAGACCCAGTACTTC TRBJ2-5 TRBV7-9 TRBD2 .
CASSVSSGANVLTF TGTGCCAGCAGCGTTAGCTCTGGGGCCAACGTCCTGACTTTC TRBJ2-6 TRBV9 . .
CASSEWRGNEKLFF TGTGCCAGCAGTGAGTGGAGGGGTAATGAAAAACTGTTTTTT TRBJ1-4 TRBV6-1 . once
CASSPPVGTSDTQYF TGTGCCAGCTCACCACCGGTAGGGACGTCAGATACGCAGTATTTT TRBJ2-3 TRBV18 . .
CASSQGQGDEQYF TGCGCCAGCAGCCAAGGACAGGGAGACGAGCAGTACTTC TRBJ2-7 TRBV4-3 TRBD1 many
CASSRGSTHGYTF TGTGCCAGTAGTCGAGGGTCCACCCATGGCTACACCTTC TRBJ1-2 TRBV19 . .
CASRNTVVYGYTF TGTGCCAGCAGAAATACCGTTGTCTATGGCTACACCTTC TRBJ1-2 TRBV28 . .
CASSRGPGYGYTF TGTGCCAGTAGTCGGGGACCGGGCTATGGCTACACCTTC TRBJ1-2 TRBV19 . few
CASSSSGANVLTF TGTGCCAGCAGTTCATCTGGGGCCAACGTCCTGACTTTC TRBJ2-6 TRBV7-3 . .
CASSARLNSGANVLTF TGTGCCAGCAGCGCCCGACTGAACTCTGGGGCCAACGTCCTGACTTTC TRBJ2-6 TRBV9 . .
CASTPGGVFGAFF TGTGCCAGCACCCCCGGGGGAGTATTTGGAGCTTTCTTT TRBJ1-1 TRBV6-1 . once
CASSDAGGARYEQYF TGTGCCAGCAGCGACGCCGGGGGGGCCCGATACGAGCAGTACTTC TRBJ2-7 TRBV7-3 TRBD2 .
CASSTGQGPYEQYF TGTGCCAGTAGTACGGGACAGGGGCCCTACGAGCAGTACTTC TRBJ2-7 TRBV19 TRBD1 .
CASSLVSRYEQYF TGTGCCAGCAGCTTGGTGTCGCGGTACGAGCAGTACTTC TRBJ2-7 TRBV7-9 . .
CASSLSRNTYEQYF TGTGCCAGCAGCTTGTCCAGAAACACCTACGAGCAGTACTTC TRBJ2-7 TRBV5-8 . few
CASTPGRANSPLHF TGTGCCAGCACCCCGGGCAGGGCTAATTCACCCCTCCACTTT TRBJ1-6 TRBV6-5 . once
CASSPTDPWGSYGYTF TGTGCCAGCTCACCAACGGACCCGTGGGGGAGCTATGGCTACACCTTC TRBJ1-2 TRBV18 . .
CASGGGTDTQYF TGTGCTAGTGGTGGGGGGACAGATACGCAGTATTTT TRBJ2-3 TRBV12-5 . .
CASSYVGQLYEQYF TGTGCCAGCAGTTACGTAGGACAACTCTACGAGCAGTACTTC TRBJ2-7 TRBV6-6 . .
CSAAPLGGPGELFF TGCAGCGCAGCCCCCCTAGGGGGGCCCGGGGAGCTGTTTTTT TRBJ2-2 TRBV29-1 . .
CAWRGRVHTGELFF TGTGCCTGGAGGGGCAGGGTCCACACCGGGGAGCTGTTTTTT TRBJ2-2 TRBV30 . .
CASSPGTHNTEAFF TGTGCCAGCTCACCAGGAACCCATAACACTGAAGCTTTCTTT TRBJ1-1 TRBV18 . .
CASSQERGYEQYF TGCGCCAGCAGCCAAGAAAGGGGGTACGAGCAGTACTTC TRBJ2-7 TRBV4-3 . .
CASSPTGTDTQYF TGTGCCAGCAGTCCGACTGGCACAGATACGCAGTATTTT TRBJ2-3 TRBV11-3 . few
CSASNRGTFGELFF TGCAGCGCTTCAAACAGGGGGACGTTCGGGGAGCTGTTTTTT TRBJ2-2 TRBV29-1 TRBD1 once
CASSRDKTNSPLHF TGTGCCAGCAGCAGGGACAAAACCAATTCACCCCTCCACTTT TRBJ1-6 TRBV6-6 . .
CAWSKGSGANVLTF TGTGCCTGGAGTAAGGGGTCCGGGGCCAACGTCCTGACTTTC TRBJ2-6 TRBV30 . .
CAWADPGTDYEQYF TGTGCCTGGGCCGACCCGGGAACAGATTACGAGCAGTACTTC TRBJ2-7 TRBV30 . .
CASSDAMGQGVYEQYF TGTGCCAGCAGTGATGCTATGGGACAGGGGGTCTACGAGCAGTACTTC TRBJ2-7 TRBV2 TRBD1 .
CASSPQGGNQPQHF TGTGCCAGCAGCCCCCAGGGGGGCAATCAGCCCCAGCATTTT TRBJ1-5 TRBV9 TRBD1 .
CASSLPTGTVSYEQYF TGTGCCAGCAGCTTGCCCACCGGGACAGTGTCCTACGAGCAGTACTTC TRBJ2-7 TRBV5-4 TRBD1 .
CSASSVGEQYF TGCAGTGCTAGTTCAGTTGGCGAGCAGTACTTC TRBJ2-7 TRBV20-1 . .
CASSEQTGVAYEQYF TGTGCCAGCAGTGAGCAGACAGGGGTAGCCTACGAGCAGTACTTC TRBJ2-7 TRBV6-1 TRBD1 .
CASSDGTKKDSPLHF TGTGCCAGCAGCGACGGGACAAAAAAAGATTCACCCCTCCACTTT TRBJ1-6 TRBV9 . few
CASSTGPGEQYF TGTGCCAGCTCGACAGGGCCTGGCGAGCAGTACTTC TRBJ2-7 TRBV27 TRBD1 .
CASSLNPLDTGELFF TGTGCCAGCAGCTTAAATCCCCTTGACACCGGGGAGCTGTTTTTT TRBJ2-2 TRBV7-3 . many
CASSFDGGQPQHF TGTGCCAGCAGCTTTGATGGGGGTCAGCCCCAGCATTTT TRBJ1-5 TRBV7-2 . once
CASSIGETQYF TGTGCCAGCAGTATTGGAGAGACCCAGTACTTC TRBJ2-5 TRBV7-2 . few
CASILDAYNEQFF TGTGCCAGCATTTTAGACGCCTACAATGAGCAGTTCTTC TRBJ2-1 TRBV25-1 . .
CASSQFEGQETQYF TGCGCCAGCAGCCAGTTTGAGGGGCAGGAGACCCAGTACTTC TRBJ2-5 TRBV4-1 . .
CASRPLQGAEETQYF TGCGCCAGCAGACCACTCCAGGGGGCGGAAGAGACCCAGTACTTC TRBJ2-5 TRBV5-1 TRBD1 .
CASSPTDRLKNIQYF TGTGCCAGCAGTCCCACCGACAGATTAAAAAACATTCAGTACTTC TRBJ2-4 TRBV28 . many
CASSIATPGPNSPLHF TGTGCCAGCAGTATTGCGACCCCGGGACCGAATTCACCCCTCCACTTT TRBJ1-6 TRBV7-3 . many
CASQGSSTDTQYF TGCGCCAGTCAGGGTTCTAGCACAGATACGCAGTATTTT TRBJ2-3 TRBV10-1 . .
CAWSGGYSNQPQHF TGTGCCTGGAGTGGTGGTTATAGCAATCAGCCCCAGCATTTT TRBJ1-5 TRBV30 . .
CASSTGQVAHEQFF TGTGCCAGCAGTACCGGACAGGTTGCTCATGAGCAGTTCTTC TRBJ2-1 TRBV7-9 TRBD1 .
CASSLEVTSYEQYF TGTGCCAGCAGCTTGGAGGTTACCTCCTACGAGCAGTACTTC TRBJ2-7 TRBV11-3 . .
CASSLSSVESGGYTF TGTGCCAGCAGCTTATCGTCAGTAGAATCAGGTGGCTACACCTTC TRBJ1-2 TRBV7-9 . .
CASSLAPKGLAGPNEQFF TGCGCCAGCAGCTTGGCCCCCAAGGGACTTGCTGGCCCCAATGAGCAGTTCTTC TRBJ2-1 TRBV5-1 . .